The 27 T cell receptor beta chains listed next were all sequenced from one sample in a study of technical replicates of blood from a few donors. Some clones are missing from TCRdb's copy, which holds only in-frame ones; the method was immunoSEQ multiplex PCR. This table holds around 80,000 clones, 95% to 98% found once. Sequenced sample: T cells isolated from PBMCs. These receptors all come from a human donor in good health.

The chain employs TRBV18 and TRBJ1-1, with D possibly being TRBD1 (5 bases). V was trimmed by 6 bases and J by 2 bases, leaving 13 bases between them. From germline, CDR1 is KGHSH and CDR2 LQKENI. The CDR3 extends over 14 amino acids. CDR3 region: CASSWTFTNTEAFF. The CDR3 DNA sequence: TGTGCCAGCTCCTGGACATTTACCAACACTGAAGCTTTCTTT.

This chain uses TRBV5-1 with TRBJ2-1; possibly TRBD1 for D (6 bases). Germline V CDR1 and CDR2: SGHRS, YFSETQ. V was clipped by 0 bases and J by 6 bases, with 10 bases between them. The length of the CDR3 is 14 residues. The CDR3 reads CASSLVQGINEQFF. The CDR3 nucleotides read TGCGCCAGCAGCTTGGTTCAGGGGATCAATGAGCAGTTCTTC.

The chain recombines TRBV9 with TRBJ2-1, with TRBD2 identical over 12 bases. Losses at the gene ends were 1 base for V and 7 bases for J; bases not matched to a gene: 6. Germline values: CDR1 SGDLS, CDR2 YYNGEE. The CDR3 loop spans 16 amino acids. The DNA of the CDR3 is TGTGCCAGCAGCGTACGGCTAGCGGGAGGGATGAATGAGCAGTTCTTC. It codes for CASSVRLAGGMNEQFF.

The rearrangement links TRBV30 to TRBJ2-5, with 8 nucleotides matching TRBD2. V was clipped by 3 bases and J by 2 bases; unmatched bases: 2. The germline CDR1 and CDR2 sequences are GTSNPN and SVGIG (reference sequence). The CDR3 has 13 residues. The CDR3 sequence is CAWSGTRQETQYF. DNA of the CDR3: TGTGCCTGGAGCGGGACTAGGCAAGAGACCCAGTACTTC.

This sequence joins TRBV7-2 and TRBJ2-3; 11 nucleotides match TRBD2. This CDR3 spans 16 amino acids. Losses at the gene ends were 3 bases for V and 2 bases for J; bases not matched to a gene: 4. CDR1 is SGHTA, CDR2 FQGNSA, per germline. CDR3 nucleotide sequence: TGTGCCAGCAGCTTGATAGCGGGAGGGCCCACAGATACGCAGTATTTT. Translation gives CASSLIAGGPTDTQYF.

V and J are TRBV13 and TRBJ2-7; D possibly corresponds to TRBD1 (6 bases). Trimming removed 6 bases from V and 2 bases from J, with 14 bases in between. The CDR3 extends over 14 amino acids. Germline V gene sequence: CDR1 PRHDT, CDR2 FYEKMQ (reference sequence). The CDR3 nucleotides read TGTGCCAGCAGGATCTGGACAGCCACCTACGAGCAGTACTTC. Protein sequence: CASRIWTATYEQYF. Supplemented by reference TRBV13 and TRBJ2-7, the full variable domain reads AAGVIQSPRHLIKEKRETATLKCYPIPRHDTVYWYQQGPGQDPQFLISFYEKMQSDKGSIPDRFSAQQFSDYHSELNMSSLELGDSALYFCASRIWTATYEQYFGPGTRLTVT.

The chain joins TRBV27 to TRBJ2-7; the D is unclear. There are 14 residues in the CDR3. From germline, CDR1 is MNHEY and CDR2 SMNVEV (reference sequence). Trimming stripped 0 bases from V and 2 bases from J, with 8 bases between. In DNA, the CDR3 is TGTGCCAGCAGTTTATCCGTGGCAGCCTACGAGCAGTACTTC. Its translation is CASSLSVAAYEQYF.

The CDR3 loop is CASSHLLPGLAAYEQYF. The CDR3 DNA reads TGCGCCAGCAGCCACCTGCTACCGGGACTAGCAGCATACGAGCAGTACTTC. This sequence joins TRBV4-3 and TRBJ2-7, with 9 positions matching TRBD2. V shed 3 bases and J 4 bases; nucleotides not matched to a gene: 13. Germline V CDR1 and CDR2: LGHNA, YSLEER. This CDR3 is 17 amino acids long.

The DNA of the CDR3 is TGTGCCAGCAGTTATTGGGGGGGCTTGGAGCCCCAGCATTTT. It translates to CASSYWGGLEPQHF. The chain links TRBV6-6 to TRBJ1-5; D possibly corresponds to TRBD1 (6 bases). The germline CDR1 and CDR2 sequences are MNHNY and SVGAGI (reference sequence). V was pared by 3 bases and J by 8 bases, with 14 bases between. The CDR3 consists of 14 residues.

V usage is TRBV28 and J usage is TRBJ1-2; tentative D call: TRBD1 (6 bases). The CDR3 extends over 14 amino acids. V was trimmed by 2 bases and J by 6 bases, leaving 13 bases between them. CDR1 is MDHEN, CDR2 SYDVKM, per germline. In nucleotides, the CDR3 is TGTGCCAGCAGTTTACGGGGGGCGTCCAATGGCTACACCTTC. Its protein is CASSLRGASNGYTF.

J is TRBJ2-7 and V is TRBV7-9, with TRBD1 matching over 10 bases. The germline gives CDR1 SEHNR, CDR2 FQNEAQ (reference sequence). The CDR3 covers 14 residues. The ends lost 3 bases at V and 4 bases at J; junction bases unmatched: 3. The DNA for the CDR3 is TGTGCCAGCAGCTTCCGGGGACAGGGGTACGAGCAGTACTTC. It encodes CASSFRGQGYEQYF.

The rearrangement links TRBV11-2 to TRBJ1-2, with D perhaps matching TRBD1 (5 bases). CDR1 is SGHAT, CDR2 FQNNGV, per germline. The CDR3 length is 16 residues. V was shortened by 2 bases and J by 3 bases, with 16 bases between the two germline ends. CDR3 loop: CASSLSGHGRDYGYTF. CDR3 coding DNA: TGTGCCAGCAGCTTATCCGGACACGGACGCGACTATGGCTACACCTTC.

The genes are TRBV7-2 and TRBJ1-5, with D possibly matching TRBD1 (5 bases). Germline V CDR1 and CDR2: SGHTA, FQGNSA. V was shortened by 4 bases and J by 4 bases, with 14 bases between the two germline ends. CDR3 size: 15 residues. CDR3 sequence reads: CASSSGIYKNQPQHF. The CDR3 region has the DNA TGTGCCAGCAGCTCAGGGATTTACAAAAATCAGCCCCAGCATTTT. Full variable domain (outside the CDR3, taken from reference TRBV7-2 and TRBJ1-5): GAGVSQSPSNKVTEKGKDVELRCDPISGHTALYWYRQSLGQGLEFLIYFQGNSAPDKSGLPSDRFSAERTGGSVSTLTIQRTQQEDSAVYLCASSSGIYKNQPQHFGDGTRLSIL.

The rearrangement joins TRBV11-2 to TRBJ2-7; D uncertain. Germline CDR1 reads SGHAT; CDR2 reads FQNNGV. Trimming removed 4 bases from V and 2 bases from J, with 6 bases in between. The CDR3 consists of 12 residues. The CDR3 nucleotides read TGTGCCAGCAGCTCCCCTACCTACGAGCAGTACTTC. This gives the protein CASSSPTYEQYF.

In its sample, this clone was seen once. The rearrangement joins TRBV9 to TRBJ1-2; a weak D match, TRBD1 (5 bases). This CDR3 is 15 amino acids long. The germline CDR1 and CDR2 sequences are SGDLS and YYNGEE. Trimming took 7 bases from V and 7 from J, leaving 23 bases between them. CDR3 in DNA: TGTGCCAGCTCTGGGTTGGGAACAGGACAACTTGGCTACACCTTC. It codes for CASSGLGTGQLGYTF.

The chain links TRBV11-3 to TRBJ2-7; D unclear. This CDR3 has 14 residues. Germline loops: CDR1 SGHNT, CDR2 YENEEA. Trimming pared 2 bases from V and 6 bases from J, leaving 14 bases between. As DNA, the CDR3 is TGTGCCAGCAGCTTAATCCTGAGTTCGGGCGAGCAGTACTTC. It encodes CASSLILSSGEQYF.

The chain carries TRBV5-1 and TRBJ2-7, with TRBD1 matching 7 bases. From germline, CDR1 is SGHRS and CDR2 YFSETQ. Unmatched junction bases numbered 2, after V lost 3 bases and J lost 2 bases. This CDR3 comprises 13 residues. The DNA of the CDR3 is TGCGCCAGCAGCTGGGGACAGCCCTACGAGCAGTACTTC. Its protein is CASSWGQPYEQYF. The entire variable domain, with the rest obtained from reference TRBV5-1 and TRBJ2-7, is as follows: KAGVTQTPRYLIKTRGQQVTLSCSPISGHRSVSWYQQTPGQGLQFLFEYFSETQRNKGNFPGRFSGRQFSNSRSEMNVSTLELGDSALYLCASSWGQPYEQYFGPGTRLTVT.

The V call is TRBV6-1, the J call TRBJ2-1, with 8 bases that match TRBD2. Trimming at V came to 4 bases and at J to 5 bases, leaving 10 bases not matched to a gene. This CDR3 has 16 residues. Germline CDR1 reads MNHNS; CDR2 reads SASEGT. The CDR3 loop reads CASSATGTRVHNEQFF. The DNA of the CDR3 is TGTGCCAGCAGTGCAACCGGGACTAGAGTCCACAATGAGCAGTTCTTC.

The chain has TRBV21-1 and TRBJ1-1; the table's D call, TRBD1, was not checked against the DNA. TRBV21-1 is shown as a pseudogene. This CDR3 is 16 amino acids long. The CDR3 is CASSKEGRAINTEAFF. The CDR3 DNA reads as TGTGCCAGCAGCAAAGAAGGCAGGGCCATCAACACTGAAGCTTTCTTT.

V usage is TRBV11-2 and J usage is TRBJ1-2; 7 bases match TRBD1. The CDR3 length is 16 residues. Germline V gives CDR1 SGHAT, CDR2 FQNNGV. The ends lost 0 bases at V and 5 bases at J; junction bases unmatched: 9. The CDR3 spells CASSLDLSGQIYGYTF. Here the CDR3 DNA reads TGTGCCAGCAGCTTAGACCTATCGGGACAGATATATGGCTACACCTTC.

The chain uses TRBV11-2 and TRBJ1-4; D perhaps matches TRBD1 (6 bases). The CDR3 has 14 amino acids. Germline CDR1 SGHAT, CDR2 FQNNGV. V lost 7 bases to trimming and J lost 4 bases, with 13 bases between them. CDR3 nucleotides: TGTGCCAGCACCCAAGGGGGAGTTAATGAAAAACTGTTTTTT. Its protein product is CASTQGGVNEKLFF.

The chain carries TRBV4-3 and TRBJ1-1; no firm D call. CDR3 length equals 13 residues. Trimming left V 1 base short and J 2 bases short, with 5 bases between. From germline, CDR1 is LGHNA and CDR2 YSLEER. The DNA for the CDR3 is TGCGCCAGCAGCCAAGCGGGAAACACTGAAGCTTTCTTT. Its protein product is CASSQAGNTEAFF.

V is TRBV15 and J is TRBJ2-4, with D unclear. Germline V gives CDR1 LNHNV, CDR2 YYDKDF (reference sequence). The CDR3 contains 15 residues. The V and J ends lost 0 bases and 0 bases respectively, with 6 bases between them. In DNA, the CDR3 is TGTGCCACCAGCAGAGAGGCTAGAGCCAAAAACATTCAGTACTTC. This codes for CATSREARAKNIQYF.

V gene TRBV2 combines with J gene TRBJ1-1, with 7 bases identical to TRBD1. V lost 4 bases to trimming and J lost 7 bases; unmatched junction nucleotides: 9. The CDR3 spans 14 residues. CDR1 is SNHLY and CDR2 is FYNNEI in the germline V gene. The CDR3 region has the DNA TGTGCCAGCAGTGTAGGACAGGCTGTGGGTGAAGCTTTCTTT. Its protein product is CASSVGQAVGEAFF.

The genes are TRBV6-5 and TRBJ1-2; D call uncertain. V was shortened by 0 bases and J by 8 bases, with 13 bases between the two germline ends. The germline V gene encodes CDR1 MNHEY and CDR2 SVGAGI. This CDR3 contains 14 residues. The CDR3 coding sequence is TGTGCCAGCAGTTACTCGTCGCCGGGAGGAGGCTACACCTTC. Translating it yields CASSYSSPGGGYTF.

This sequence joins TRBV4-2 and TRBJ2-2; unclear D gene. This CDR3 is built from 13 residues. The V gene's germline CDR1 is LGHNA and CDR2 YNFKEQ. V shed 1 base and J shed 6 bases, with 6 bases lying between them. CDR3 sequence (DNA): TGTGCCAGCAGCCAAGGGCCAGCCGGGGAGCTGTTTTTT. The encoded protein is CASSQGPAGELFF.

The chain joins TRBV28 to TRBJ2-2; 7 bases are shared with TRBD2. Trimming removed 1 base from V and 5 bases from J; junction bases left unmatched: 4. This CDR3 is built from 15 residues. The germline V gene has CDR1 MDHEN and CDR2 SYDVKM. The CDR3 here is CASSLSTSRTGELFF. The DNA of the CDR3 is TGTGCCAGCAGTTTATCGACTAGCAGGACCGGGGAGCTGTTTTTT.